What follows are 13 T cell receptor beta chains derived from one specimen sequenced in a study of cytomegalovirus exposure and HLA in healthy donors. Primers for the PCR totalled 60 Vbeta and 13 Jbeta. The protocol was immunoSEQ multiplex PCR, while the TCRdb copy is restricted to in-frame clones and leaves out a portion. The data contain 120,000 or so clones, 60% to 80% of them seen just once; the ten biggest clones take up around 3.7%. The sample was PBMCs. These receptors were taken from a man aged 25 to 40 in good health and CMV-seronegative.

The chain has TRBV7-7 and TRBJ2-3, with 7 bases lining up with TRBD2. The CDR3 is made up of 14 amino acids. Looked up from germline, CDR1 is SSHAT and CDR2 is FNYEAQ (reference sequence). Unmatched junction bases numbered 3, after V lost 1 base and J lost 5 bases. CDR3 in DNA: TGTGCCAGCAGCTTAGTCGGGGGGTTAGATACGCAGTATTTT. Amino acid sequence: CASSLVGGLDTQYF.

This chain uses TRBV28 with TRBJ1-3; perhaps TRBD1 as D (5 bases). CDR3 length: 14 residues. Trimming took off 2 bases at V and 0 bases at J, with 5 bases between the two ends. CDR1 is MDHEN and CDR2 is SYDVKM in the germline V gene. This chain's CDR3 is CASSLTGSGNTIYF. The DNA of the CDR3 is TGTGCCAGCAGTTTAACAGGCTCTGGAAACACCATATATTTT.

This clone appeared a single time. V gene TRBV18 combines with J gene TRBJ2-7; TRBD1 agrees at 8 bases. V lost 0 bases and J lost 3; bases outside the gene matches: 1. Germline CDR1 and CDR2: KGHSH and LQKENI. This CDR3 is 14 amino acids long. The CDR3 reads CASSPPQGDYEQYF. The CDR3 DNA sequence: TGTGCCAGCTCACCACCACAGGGGGACTACGAGCAGTACTTC.

This CDR3 reads CASSKARKGALLTDTQYF. The CDR3 DNA reads TGTGCCAGCAGTAAGGCACGCAAGGGGGCTCTCCTCACAGATACGCAGTATTTT. The chain has TRBV28 and TRBJ2-3; 7 bases line up with TRBD1. The CDR3 is made up of 18 amino acids. Germline lookup yields CDR1 MDHEN and CDR2 SYDVKM. With 5 bases clipped from V and 2 bases from J, the junction kept 16 bases outside the gene matches.

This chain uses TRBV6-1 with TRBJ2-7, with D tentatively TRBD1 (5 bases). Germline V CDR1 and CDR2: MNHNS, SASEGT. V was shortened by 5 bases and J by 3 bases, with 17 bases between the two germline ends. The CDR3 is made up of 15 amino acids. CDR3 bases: TGTGCCAGCAGTCCGATCGCAGGGTTCGGCTACGAGCAGTACTTC. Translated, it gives CASSPIAGFGYEQYF.

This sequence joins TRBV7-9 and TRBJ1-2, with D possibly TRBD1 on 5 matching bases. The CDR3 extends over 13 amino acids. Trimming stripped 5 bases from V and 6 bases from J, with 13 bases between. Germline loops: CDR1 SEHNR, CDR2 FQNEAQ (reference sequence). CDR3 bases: TGTGCCAGCAGCCCCCGAAGGGGTCATGGCTACACCTTC. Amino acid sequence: CASSPRRGHGYTF.

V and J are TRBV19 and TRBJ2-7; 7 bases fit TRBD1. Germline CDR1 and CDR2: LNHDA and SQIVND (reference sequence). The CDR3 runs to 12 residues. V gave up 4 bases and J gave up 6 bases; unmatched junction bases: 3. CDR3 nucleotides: TGTGCCAGTAGTAAGGACAGGTGCGAGCAGTACTTC. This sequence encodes CASSKDRCEQYF. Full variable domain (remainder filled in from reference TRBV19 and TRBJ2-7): DGGITQSPKYLFRKEGQNVTLSCEQNLNHDAMYWYRQDPGQGLRLIYYSQIVNDFQKGDIAEGYSVSREKKESFPLTVTSAQKNPTAFYLCASSKDRCEQYFGPGTRLTVT.

Here the CDR3 DNA reads TGTGCCAGCAGTAAACAGGGGGCCTACGAGCAGTACTTC. Its protein is CASSKQGAYEQYF. The gene calls are TRBV6-6 and TRBJ2-7; 8 nucleotides align to TRBD1. The junction had 2 bases not matched to a gene; V was cut back by 5 bases and J by 2 bases. The CDR3 has 13 residues. Germline assignment: CDR1 MNHNY and CDR2 SVGAGI (reference sequence).

This CDR3 is CASSLGTGDNEQFF. The CDR3 nucleotides are TGCGCCAGCAGCTTGGGGACAGGGGACAATGAGCAGTTCTTC. This sequence joins TRBV5-1 and TRBJ2-1; TRBD1 matches at 9 bases. The ends lost 0 bases at V and 5 bases at J; junction bases unmatched: 0. This CDR3 spans 14 amino acids. Germline values: CDR1 SGHRS, CDR2 YFSETQ. The variable domain in full, completed from reference TRBV5-1 and TRBJ2-1, reads KAGVTQTPRYLIKTRGQQVTLSCSPISGHRSVSWYQQTPGQGLQFLFEYFSETQRNKGNFPGRFSGRQFSNSRSEMNVSTLELGDSALYLCASSLGTGDNEQFFGPGTRLTVL.

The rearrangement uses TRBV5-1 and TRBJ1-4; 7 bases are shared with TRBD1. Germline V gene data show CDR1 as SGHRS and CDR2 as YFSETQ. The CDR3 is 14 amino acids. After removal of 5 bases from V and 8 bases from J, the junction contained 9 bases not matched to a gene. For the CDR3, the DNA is TGCGCCAGCAGTCAGACAGGGTTAGGGGAAAAACTGTTTTTT. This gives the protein CASSQTGLGEKLFF.

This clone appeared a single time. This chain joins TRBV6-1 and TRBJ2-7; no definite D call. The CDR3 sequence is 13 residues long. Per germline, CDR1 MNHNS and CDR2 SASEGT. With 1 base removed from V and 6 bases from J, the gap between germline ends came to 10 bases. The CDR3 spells CASSEVSESEQYF. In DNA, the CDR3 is TGTGCCAGCAGTGAAGTTTCGGAGAGCGAGCAGTACTTC.

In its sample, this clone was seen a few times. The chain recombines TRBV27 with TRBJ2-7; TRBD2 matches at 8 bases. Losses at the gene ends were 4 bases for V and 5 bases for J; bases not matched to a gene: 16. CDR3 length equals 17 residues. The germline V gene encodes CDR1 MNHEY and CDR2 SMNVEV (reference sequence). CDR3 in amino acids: CASSSYLFGTSVHEQYF. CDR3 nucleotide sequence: TGTGCCAGCAGTTCATACCTCTTCGGGACTAGTGTCCACGAGCAGTACTTC.

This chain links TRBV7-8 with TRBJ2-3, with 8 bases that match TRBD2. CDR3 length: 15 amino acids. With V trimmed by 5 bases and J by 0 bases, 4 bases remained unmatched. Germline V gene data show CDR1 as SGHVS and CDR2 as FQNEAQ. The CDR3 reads CASSLGLVSTDTQYF. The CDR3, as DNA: TGTGCCAGCAGCCTGGGACTAGTGAGCACAGATACGCAGTATTTT.